This T cell receptor (beta chain) was documented in a study of blood T cell repertoires in COVID-19. Study-wide background: Acute and convalescent COVID-19 samples came from the United States, Italy and Spain. The analysed material was cDNA or gDNA that came from T cells, B-cell-depleted T cells, or PBMCs.

Study processing details: Estimates of nucleated cell counts were drawn from the amplification of reference gene primers. TCRdb's copy holds only in-frame clones and misses some; the assay was immunoSEQ multiplex PCR. Clonal size and the V and J genes are those of that table, whereas D and trimming came from the DNA. The profile shows about 170,000 clones, around four fifths of them singletons. The CDR3 sequence is 15 residues long. From germline, CDR1 is SEHNR and CDR2 FQNEAQ (reference sequence). The V and J ends lost 2 bases and 6 bases respectively, with 13 bases between them. This chain connects TRBV7-9 to TRBJ2-2; D remains ambiguous. The sample taken for sequencing was peripheral blood. This clonotype originated in a woman aged 65 to 85 who had recovered from COVID-19. The CDR3 DNA is TGTGCCAGCAGCTTATGGTACCCCCGGGCCGGGGAGCTGTTTTTT. Amino acids: CASSLWYPRAGELFF.